These 4 T cell receptor beta chains came from one sample sequenced in a study of beta chain features in type 1 diabetes. As every portion of the isolated RNA was reverse transcribed, the sequencing read expressed TCRB transcripts. TCRdb's copy holds only in-frame clones and misses some; the assay was immunoSEQ multiplex PCR. The profile shows 300,000 to 450,000 clones, around 10% of them singletons. Study observations and caveats: Shortening that was moderate but significant affected the TCRB CDR3s of Type 1 diabetes patients in all four CD4+ subsets.

Their cognate antigens are unknown. The sequenced sample consisted of central memory CD4+ T cells from blood. The receptors were gathered from a man aged 25 to 45 with type 1 diabetes.

This clone has ten or more counts. The rearrangement uses TRBV7-2 and TRBJ2-6, with D unclear. Germline V CDR1 and CDR2: SGHTA, FQGNSA. The CDR3 is 15 amino acids. The V gene lost 1 base and the J gene lost 3 bases, with 7 bases spanning the gap. This CDR3 is CASSLVEGGANVLTF. CDR3 DNA: TGTGCCAGCAGCTTAGTCGAAGGTGGGGCCAACGTCCTGACTTTC.

This clone was seen a handful of times. V gene TRBV5-4 combines with J gene TRBJ1-1; 8 bases agree with TRBD1. CDR1 is SGHNT, CDR2 YYREEE, per germline (reference sequence). The CDR3 is 13 residues long. The ends lost 0 bases at V and 11 bases at J; junction bases unmatched: 6. CDR3 coding DNA: TGTGCCAGCAGCTTGGGGCAGGGGGCGGGGGCTTTCTTT. Its translation is CASSLGQGAGAFF.

The rearrangement links TRBV11-2 to TRBJ2-2; D ambiguous. The CDR3 sequence is 16 residues long. Germline V gene lookup returns CDR1 SGHAT and CDR2 FQNNGV. Trimming shortened V by 1 base and J by 9 bases, and 18 bases separated the two germline ends. The CDR3 DNA sequence: TGTGCCAGCAGCTTAGTCAATCTGGGCCCCGACCGGGAGCTGTTTTTT. This translates into CASSLVNLGPDRELFF.

This clone was counted only a few times. This chain connects TRBV6-1 to TRBJ1-5; D is unresolved. Trimming cost V 2 bases and J 3 bases, with 11 bases left between them. The germline gives CDR1 MNHNS, CDR2 SASEGT. CDR3 length: 15 residues. The CDR3 nucleotides are TGTGCCAGCAGTGAACCCGGTAGGAACAATCAGCCCCAGCATTTT. Amino acids: CASSEPGRNNQPQHF.